Listed below are T cell receptor beta chains from one sample, sequenced in a study of vaccination and CD4 T cells after COVID-19. What these receptors recognize is not known. In TCRdb, the PCR reads were re-called with MiXCR into one record per CDR3 protein. Of under 25,000 distinct CDR3 sequences listed, around 45% are singletons. Sequenced input: CD4+ T cells from blood, cultured in vitro. These TCRs come from a human donor who had recovered from COVID-19. CDR3s leave out the opening cysteine and the closing phenylalanine or tryptophan. Each record gives: J gene, V gene, CDR3 protein.

TRBJ1-3 TRBV7-6 ASSQGHSSNTIY
TRBJ2-3 TRBV4-3 ASSPGQGRADTQY
TRBJ2-7 TRBV5-4 ASSSGTGAYEQY
TRBJ1-1 TRBV20-1 SASTHTTEAF
TRBJ1-4 TRBV27 ASSPFGQTNEKLF
TRBJ1-2 TRBV6-1 ASSRGQVHGYT
TRBJ1-6 TRBV20-1 SARGPGTQNSPLH
TRBJ2-5 TRBV6-1 ASSHPGLAGEETQY
TRBJ1-5 TRBV28 ASSLGQPQH
TRBJ2-5 TRBV6-2/TRBV6-3 ASSSGEVETQY
TRBJ2-5 TRBV7-7 ASSFPGLSTQY
TRBJ2-1 TRBV19 ASSMGGRGLNEQF
TRBJ1-1 TRBV10-3 AISDQTGGTEAF
TRBJ1-2 TRBV28 ASTLSGQGYGYT
TRBJ2-2 TRBV10-2 ASSEWVSGNGELF
TRBJ1-5 TRBV27 ASSLWAGADNQPQH
TRBJ2-7 TRBV6-5 ASSSSGQGYEQY
TRBJ2-7 TRBV19 ASSTIAGTGSSYEQY
TRBJ1-1 TRBV24-1 ATSDLRGFEGAF
TRBJ1-1 TRBV20-1 SAARFGNTEAF
TRBJ1-2 TRBV7-2 ASSLRTGSAYGYT
TRBJ1-1 TRBV6-1 ASSQTGPYTEAF
TRBJ2-2 TRBV20-1 SARGTRGGTGELF
TRBJ2-6 TRBV7-8 ASSTGGGISGANVLT
TRBJ2-1 TRBV7-9 ASSSQGNLYNEQF
TRBJ2-1 TRBV7-3 ASSRSGRAANEQF
TRBJ2-6 TRBV11-1 ASSPGQGRSGGANVLT
TRBJ1-2 TRBV30 AWSLDRGDYGYT
TRBJ1-1 TRBV12-3/TRBV12-4 ASSWMNTEAF
TRBJ1-6 TRBV6-1 ASSQQGRSPLH
TRBJ2-7 TRBV6-2/TRBV6-3 ASRGPGNEQY
TRBJ2-7 TRBV19 ASQGYDYEQY
TRBJ2-3 TRBV6-1 ASSQDLSGTDTQY
TRBJ1-2 TRBV27 ASWPGGGRGYT
TRBJ2-1 TRBV5-4 ASSLTGGLQF
TRBJ2-2 TRBV7-9 ASSQRAGELF
TRBJ1-2 TRBV27 ASSYVRGYGYT
TRBJ2-7 TRBV20-1 SARSRGSSYEQY
TRBJ2-5 TRBV20-1 SARPPRGKERETQY
TRBJ1-1 TRBV30 AWTPGRAEAF
TRBJ2-7 TRBV23-1 ASSLGQGAYEQY
TRBJ2-1 TRBV19 ASSPGNEQF
TRBJ1-5 TRBV15 GRDSSNQPQH
TRBJ1-1 TRBV20-1 SAREGGAQNTEAF
TRBJ2-7 TRBV7-9 ASSSTGRDERY
TRBJ1-3 TRBV6-1 ASTPGPGNTIY
TRBJ1-5 TRBV30 AWSGGPGQPQH
TRBJ1-3 TRBV28 ASSPRGREGNTIY
TRBJ2-7 TRBV6-1 ASRSPGQINEQY
TRBJ1-2 TRBV6-2/TRBV6-3 ASSYLTGTGSLGGYT
TRBJ1-1 TRBV7-2 ASSLALGRYAEAF
TRBJ1-2 TRBV28 ASSRDSPYGYT
TRBJ1-6 TRBV7-2 ASSLGAYNSPLH
TRBJ1-5 TRBV6-2/TRBV6-3 ASSPTQSRLQPQH
TRBJ1-6 TRBV9 ASSVGMNNSPLH